This entry lists 9 T cell receptor beta chains sequenced from one sample in a study of CD8 T cells in Susac syndrome. Reverse transcription used about 0.45 to 1 ug RNA and random hexamers. Via MiXCR, TCRdb re-called the immunoSEQ multiplex PCR reads, giving one row per CDR3 protein. The data hold about 400,000 distinct CDR3 sequences, with around 85% observed a single time. Specimen: CD8+ T cells from PBMCs. These receptors all come from a human donor with multiple sclerosis.

The chain carries TRBV10-3 and TRBJ2-2; D uncertain. In germline, CDR1 is ENHRY, CDR2 SYGVKD. The CDR3 runs 14 residues. The V and J ends lost 6 bases and 0 bases respectively, with 8 bases between them. The CDR3 region has the DNA TGTGCCATCAGCTCCGACACGAACACCGGGGAGCTGTTTTTT. It is translated as CAISSDTNTGELFF.

This chain uses TRBV19 with TRBJ1-6; D is possibly TRBD1 (5 bases). The CDR3 totals 13 residues. V lost 6 bases and J lost 7, with 10 bases in between. CDR1 is LNHDA and CDR2 is SQIVND in the germline V gene (reference sequence). As DNA, the CDR3 is TGTGCCAGTAGCCCGGGGGGGAATTCACCCCTCCACTTT. It translates to CASSPGGNSPLHF.

V is TRBV27 and J is TRBJ2-7, with 7 nucleotides matching TRBD1. This CDR3 is 14 amino acids long. V trimming: 5 bases; J trimming: 4 bases; junction bases outside the gene matches: 8. Germline CDR1 reads MNHEY; CDR2 reads SMNVEV (reference sequence). CDR3 in amino acids: CASSPGTDVYEQYF. The CDR3 DNA follows: TGTGCCAGCAGTCCCGGGACAGACGTATACGAGCAGTACTTC.

The chain has TRBV27 and TRBJ2-3; 15 bases line up with TRBD2. V lost 8 bases, J lost 1 base, and 7 bases stayed unmatched. Germline CDR1 and CDR2: MNHEY and SMNVEV (reference sequence). CDR3 length equals 17 residues. CDR3 loop: CASRGLAGGRGTDTQYF. The DNA for the CDR3 is TGTGCCAGCCGAGGACTAGCGGGAGGGCGTGGCACAGATACGCAGTATTTT.

The chain couples TRBV4-1 to TRBJ1-2, with D hard to call. CDR3 length: 15 amino acids. In germline, CDR1 is MGHRA, CDR2 YSYEKL. V lost 2 bases and J 5 bases, leaving 15 bases between the germline ends. The CDR3 DNA is TGCGCCAGCAGCCAAACGAGCACAGCCCTTTATGGCTACACCTTC. Its translation: CASSQTSTALYGYTF.

The V and J genes are TRBV7-9 and TRBJ1-1; 10 bases map to TRBD1. The CDR3 consists of 17 residues. V gave up 0 bases and J gave up 5 bases; unmatched junction bases: 9. Germline lookup yields CDR1 SEHNR and CDR2 FQNEAQ (reference sequence). DNA of the CDR3: TGTGCCAGCAGCTTAGCCGGGACAGGGGTATTGAGGACTGAAGCTTTCTTT. The encoded protein is CASSLAGTGVLRTEAFF.

This chain uses TRBV4-1 with TRBJ1-1; D remains unclear. The CDR3 extends over 13 amino acids. CDR1 and CDR2 (germline): MGHRA, YSYEKL. Trimming cost V 0 bases and J 7 bases, with 9 bases left between them. CDR3 in DNA: TGCGCCAGCAGCCAAGAGGTGACGGTTGAAGCTTTCTTT. Protein sequence: CASSQEVTVEAFF.

The chain has TRBV6-1 and TRBJ2-3; 8 positions agree with TRBD2. The CDR3 runs 15 residues. Germline loops: CDR1 MNHNS, CDR2 SASEGT. The V gene end was trimmed by 7 bases and the J gene end by 0 bases; junction bases not matched to a gene: 6. The CDR3 sequence is CASIITSGSTDTQYF. The CDR3 coding sequence is TGTGCCAGCATTATAACTAGCGGTAGCACAGATACGCAGTATTTT.

This chain connects TRBV7-8 to TRBJ2-7; perhaps TRBD2 as D (5 bases). The ends were cut back, 5 bases at V and 6 bases at J, with 11 bases in the middle. The CDR3 is made up of 12 amino acids. The germline CDR1 and CDR2 sequences are SGHVS and FQNEAQ. Here the CDR3 DNA reads TGTGCCAGCAGCCAGGTGGGGAGCGAGCAGTACTTC. Translation: CASSQVGSEQYF. The variable domain in full, completed from reference TRBV7-8 and TRBJ2-7, reads GAGVSQSPRYKVAKRGQDVALRCDPISGHVSLFWYQQALGQGPEFLTYFQNEAQLDKSGLPSDRFFAERPEGSVSTLKIQRTQQEDSAVYLCASSQVGSEQYFGPGTRLTVT.